This TCR beta chain was captured in a study of chemoradiotherapy in HPV16-positive cancers. In the study overall: Candidate HPV-specific clones and shared TCR motifs came from a couple of HPV16-positive patients.

J gave up 11 bases and V 4 bases, and 21 bases lay outside the gene matches. CDR3 length equals 17 residues. Germline V gene lookup returns CDR1 MNHNS and CDR2 SASEGT. Here immunoSEQ multiplex PCR was the method, and the copy in TCRdb shows in-frame clones only, minus some. The data show approximately 8,400 clones, 65% to 85% seen once. V is TRBV6-1 and J is TRBJ2-5, with 8 bases that match TRBD1. The sample was collected from a patient who underwent chemoradiotherapy. The source is a human donor with HPV-associated anogenital cancer. CDR3 bases: TGTGCCAGCAGTGTAACGCCGGGACAGGCTGACAGCGTAATTCAGTACTTC. Its protein is CASSVTPGQADSVIQYF.